This TCR beta chain was recovered during a study of regulatory T cells in long-lasting Graves disease. Looked up from germline, CDR1 is SGHNT and CDR2 is YENEEA. The V end lost 0 bases, the J end lost 7 bases, and 12 bases lay between the germline ends. CDR3 length: 14 amino acids. With iRepertoire HTBI primers and Arm-PCR of CDR3 regions, TCR beta libraries were built. In TCRdb, the multiplex PCR reads were re-called with MiXCR into one record per CDR3 protein. The data show over 350,000 distinct CDR3 sequences, around 15% seen once. Specified time point: newly diagnosed GD, antithyroid drugs for less than 3 months. PBMCs were the source of the RNA used for TCR sequencing. The sample was also linked to a second study, of T cells in Graves' hyperthyroidism and ophthalmopathy.

This receptor was identified in a woman in her 50s with Graves disease. The chain is built from TRBV11-3 and TRBJ1-2, with a possible D match to TRBD1 (5 bases). Sequenced here: peripheral blood mononuclear cells (PBMCs), sampled at new diagnosis, from a patient treated with antithyroid drugs. As DNA, the CDR3 is TGTGCCAGCAGCTTAGATGGTGGGGCGATTGGCTACACCTTC. Translated, it gives CASSLDGGAIGYTF.